This TCR beta chain originates from a study of T cell repertoires in cytomegalovirus infection. TCRdb itself ran the reads through MiXCR, one entry per CDR3 protein. The sample lists fewer than 850,000 distinct CDR3 sequences, about 29% occurring once. V shed 0 bases and J shed 7 bases, with 12 bases lying between them. This CDR3 region has 14 residues. The germline gives CDR1 MNHEY, CDR2 SVGAGI. This clonotype was found once. As yet, its antigen is unknown. The sample in question was cultured CD8+ T cells from PBMCs, obtained from culture after CMV antigen stimulation. The rearrangement links TRBV6-5 to TRBJ1-1; D not certain. This sequence was found in a human donor in good health (CMV status not recorded). Some clones in this sample may be carry-over from other donors' samples. CDR3 residues: CASSYSVDKLEAFF. CDR3 sequence (DNA): TGTGCCAGCAGTTACTCGGTGGATAAGCTTGAAGCTTTCTTT.